The 27 T cell receptor beta chains listed next were all sequenced from one sample in a study of molecular identifiers for immune sequencing clone quantification. MiXCR, run by TCRdb on the PCR reads, gives a single entry per CDR3 protein. Of roughly 24,000 distinct CDR3 sequences listed, roughly 18% are singletons. The sample comprised naive CD8+ T cells from blood, with Jurkat cell RNA spiked in. Subset noted: FACS-sorted CD8+CD4-CCR7+CD45RA+ naive T cells. These receptor sequences come from a human donor in good health. Some libraries in this study had Jurkat cell RNA spiked in.

This clonotype is medium-sized by share. V gene TRBV9 combines with J gene TRBJ2-7; TRBD2 matches 7 bases. The CDR3 has 14 residues. V dropped 2 bases and J dropped 2; count of bases not matched to a gene: 4. Germline V gives CDR1 SGDLS, CDR2 YYNGEE. The DNA of the CDR3 is TGTGCCAGCAGCGTGGGGGGGGAAACCTACGAGCAGTACTTC. Residues: CASSVGGETYEQYF.

This clonotype was seen ten or more times. The chain combines TRBV12-3 or TRBV12-4 with TRBJ2-3; 9 nucleotides match TRBD2. V shed 3 bases and J 3 bases; nucleotides not matched to a gene: 1. The CDR3 totals 14 residues. CDR3 loop: CASSFSGRTDTQYF. The CDR3 DNA reads TGTGCCAGCAGTTTTAGCGGGAGAACAGATACGCAGTATTTT.

This clonotype came up many times. V usage is TRBV4-3 and J usage is TRBJ2-7; D gene unclear. V lost 0 bases, J lost 3 bases, and 12 bases lay in between. The CDR3 covers 15 residues. CDR1 is LGHNA, CDR2 YSLEER, per germline. CDR3 sequence: CASSQDHSNHYEQYF. The CDR3, as DNA: TGCGCCAGCAGCCAAGATCATTCCAACCACTACGAGCAGTACTTC.

Many counts were recorded for this clonotype. The chain links TRBV6-2 or TRBV6-3 to TRBJ1-5, with 7 bases aligning to TRBD1. The CDR3 is 13 amino acids. Germline-derived CDR1 and CDR2 are MNHEY and SVGEGT. V shed 5 bases, J shed 7 bases, and the junction held 5 bases outside the gene matches. Here the CDR3 DNA reads TGTGCCAGCAGTCGGGGACAGTTACAGCCCCAGCATTTT. Protein: CASSRGQLQPQHF.

The table lists this clonotype with many counts. The chain has TRBV9 and TRBJ1-4; 8 bases line up with TRBD1. J lost 4 bases, V lost 4 bases, and 6 bases had no gene match. The CDR3 totals 15 residues. The germline V gene has CDR1 SGDLS and CDR2 YYNGEE. The CDR3 sequence: CASSPQGAVNEKLFF. The CDR3 bases are TGTGCCAGCAGCCCCCAGGGGGCGGTTAATGAAAAACTGTTTTTT. Together with reference TRBV9 and TRBJ1-4, the CDR3 gives the full variable domain: DSGVTQTPKHLITATGQRVTLRCSPRSGDLSVYWYQQSLDQGLQFLIQYYNGEERAKGNILERFSAQQFPDLHSELNLSSLELGDSALYFCASSPQGAVNEKLFFGSGTQLSVL.

J is TRBJ1-1 and V is TRBV27; tentatively, D is TRBD1 (5 bases). The CDR3 is 14 residues long. CDR1 and CDR2 from the germline V gene are MNHEY and SMNVEV (reference sequence). With 2 bases removed from V and 4 bases from J, the gap between germline ends came to 11 bases. The CDR3 coding sequence is TGTGCCAGCAGTTTAGGGGGGGTAGGCACTGAAGCTTTCTTT. It specifies CASSLGGVGTEAFF.

This clonotype has at least ten counts. The gene calls are TRBV7-8 and TRBJ1-1; TRBD1 might be the D (5 bases). CDR3 size: 16 residues. Germline V gives CDR1 SGHVS, CDR2 FQNEAQ. V dropped 5 bases and J dropped 4 bases, with 20 bases sitting between them. CDR3 nucleotides: TGTGCCAGCAGCCCAAAGCGGGGGTCGGGGAGCACTGAAGCTTTCTTT. Amino acid sequence: CASSPKRGSGSTEAFF. Full variable domain (rest looked up from reference TRBV7-8 and TRBJ1-1): GAGVSQSPRYKVAKRGQDVALRCDPISGHVSLFWYQQALGQGPEFLTYFQNEAQLDKSGLPSDRFFAERPEGSVSTLKIQRTQQEDSAVYLCASSPKRGSGSTEAFFGQGTRLTVV.

This clonotype was seen a handful of times. Since a much larger clone is just one base distant, this may be a read error. This rearrangement joins TRBV29-1 to TRBJ2-7, with 8 nucleotides matching TRBD2. The CDR3 extends over 14 amino acids. Losses at the gene ends were 0 bases for V and 4 bases for J; bases not matched to a gene: 5. Germline CDR1 SQVTM, CDR2 ANQGSEA. CDR3 region: CSVEDRGGGYEQYF. As DNA, the CDR3 is TGCAGCGTTGAAGATCGGGGCGGGGGGTACGAGCAGTACTTC.

This clonotype came up many times. The V gene is TRBV4-3, the J gene TRBJ2-1; D perhaps matches TRBD1 (5 bases). V shed 5 bases and J shed 6 bases, with 14 bases lying between them. The CDR3 has 14 amino acids. The germline V gene has CDR1 LGHNA and CDR2 YSLEER. The CDR3 DNA is TGCGCCAGCAGCAGCCCCACAGGTTCCAATGAGCAGTTCTTC. Its translation: CASSSPTGSNEQFF.

For this clonotype: A much more abundant neighbour one base away suggests this may be a read error. This rearrangement joins TRBV5-1 to TRBJ1-5, with unresolved D. In germline, CDR1 is SGHRS, CDR2 YFSETQ. This CDR3 has 13 residues. For the CDR3, the DNA is TGCGCCAGCAGCTTGGCACCAAATCAGCTCCAGCATTTT. This translates into CASSLAPNQLQHF.

This clonotype was picked up many times. J is TRBJ1-1 and V is TRBV7-9; D is uncertain. Looked up from germline, CDR1 is SEHNR and CDR2 is FQNEAQ (reference sequence). V was clipped by 5 bases and J by 4 bases, with 11 bases between them. The CDR3 loop spans 13 amino acids. The CDR3 DNA reads TGTGCCAGCAGCCCGTTATTGGGCACTGAAGCTTTCTTT. Translating it yields CASSPLLGTEAFF. The whole variable domain, filled in from reference TRBV7-9 and TRBJ1-1, reads DTGVSQNPRHKITKRGQNVTFRCDPISEHNRLYWYRQTLGQGPEFLTYFQNEAQLEKSRLLSDRFSAERPKGSFSTLEIQRTEQGDSAMYLCASSPLLGTEAFFGQGTRLTVV.

This clonotype was seen repeatedly, ten times or more. The V and J genes are TRBV6-5 and TRBJ2-2, with 12 positions matching TRBD2. Unmatched junction bases numbered 4, after V lost 5 bases and J lost 0 bases. This CDR3 contains 17 residues. The germline V gene has CDR1 MNHEY and CDR2 SVGAGI. The CDR3 sequence is CASSPWTSGANTGELFF. As DNA, the CDR3 is TGTGCCAGCAGTCCCTGGACTAGCGGGGCGAACACCGGGGAGCTGTTTTTT.

The chain couples TRBV5-6 to TRBJ2-7; D call uncertain. The CDR3 runs 14 residues. CDR1 is SGHDT, CDR2 YYEEEE, per germline. V was shortened by 0 bases and J by 3 bases, with 10 bases between the two germline ends. This chain's CDR3 is CASSLGASFYEQYF. In DNA form, the CDR3 reads TGTGCCAGCAGCTTGGGCGCCAGTTTCTACGAGCAGTACTTC.

This clonotype was seen only once. With a much larger clone just one base away, this may be a read error. CDR3 in DNA: TGTGCCGGCACTCAAGGTGTCGGAGCTTTCTTT. Translating it yields CAGTQGVGAFF. The rearrangement links TRBV12-3 or TRBV12-4 to TRBJ1-1; no clear D gene. V was pared by 11 bases and J by 10 bases, with 17 bases between. This CDR3 is built from 11 residues.

This clonotype was seen a handful of times. Possible read error: a much larger clone is one base away. The V gene is TRBV6-1, the J gene TRBJ1-1; no clear D gene. V dropped 4 bases and J dropped 7 bases, with 19 bases sitting between them. From germline, CDR1 is MNHNS and CDR2 SASEGT. The CDR3 totals 15 residues. CDR3 residues: CASSGAYKRPIEAFF. The CDR3 nucleotides are TGTGCCAGCAGTGGAGCCTACAAGCGCCCGATTGAAGCTTTCTTT.

In its sample, this clonotype ranks as medium-sized. This chain connects TRBV6-5 to TRBJ2-6; D gene unclear. V was clipped by 2 bases and J by 0 bases, with 11 bases between them. The CDR3 sequence is 17 residues long. Germline V gene sequence: CDR1 MNHEY, CDR2 SVGAGI. The CDR3 DNA follows: TGTGCCAGCAGTTACGTGGAACTCACCTCTGGGGCCAACGTCCTGACTTTC. As protein: CASSYVELTSGANVLTF.

This clonotype is medium-sized by share. V and J are TRBV29-1 and TRBJ1-5; 7 nucleotides match TRBD1. Germline CDR1 is SQVTM and CDR2 is ANQGSEA. The V segment lost 7 bases and the J segment 7 bases; nucleotides outside the gene matches: 19. The CDR3 is 16 amino acids. In nucleotides, the CDR3 is TGCAGCGACCATAGGTACATAAGGGGGCAACGCCAGCCCCAGCATTTT. This sequence encodes CSDHRYIRGQRQPQHF.

The sample holds one count of this clonotype. V and J are TRBV19 and TRBJ2-5, with a possible D match to TRBD1 (5 bases). The germline V and J ends were trimmed by 6 bases and 3 bases, with 17 bases remaining between them. Germline V gene data show CDR1 as LNHDA and CDR2 as SQIVND (reference sequence). The CDR3 covers 15 residues. CDR3 in amino acids: CASSDRDSRKETQYF. In DNA, the CDR3 is TGTGCCAGTAGCGACCGCGACAGCCGGAAAGAGACCCAGTACTTC.

This clonotype was detected ten times or more. The genes are TRBV7-9 and TRBJ2-7; D is possibly TRBD2 (5 bases). V lost 5 bases, J lost 2 bases, and 10 bases lay in between. The CDR3 has 13 amino acids. The germline V gene has CDR1 SEHNR and CDR2 FQNEAQ (reference sequence). Here the CDR3 reads CASSPGITYEQYF. The CDR3 DNA is TGTGCCAGCAGCCCCGGGATTACCTACGAGCAGTACTTC.

Ten or more counts support this clonotype. The rearrangement uses TRBV27 and TRBJ2-1; the D call may be TRBD1 or TRBD2 (5 bases each). V was clipped by 4 bases and J by 2 bases, with 12 bases between them. Germline V gives CDR1 MNHEY, CDR2 SMNVEV (reference sequence). CDR3 length: 15 residues. The CDR3 DNA follows: TGTGCCAGCAGTTCCCGTGGGGGTCCCTACAATGAGCAGTTCTTC. Its translation: CASSSRGGPYNEQFF.

This clonotype was recorded at least ten times. This sequence joins TRBV7-9 and TRBJ2-7; TRBD1 aligns across 11 bases. The V segment lost 3 bases and the J segment 5 bases; nucleotides outside the gene matches: 15. Germline CDR1 is SEHNR and CDR2 is FQNEAQ (reference sequence). This CDR3 has 18 amino acids. The CDR3 loop is CASSFGGPGQGVRDEQYF. In DNA, the CDR3 is TGTGCCAGCAGCTTTGGAGGACCGGGACAGGGGGTAAGGGACGAGCAGTACTTC.

This clonotype was recorded many times. The junction and the germline gene differ at one end; a read error may be behind it. The V and J genes are TRBV27 and TRBJ1-5; D is undetermined. The germline V gene encodes CDR1 MNHEY and CDR2 SMNVEV (reference sequence). The CDR3 sequence is 13 residues long. CDR3: CASSLSSNRPQHF. CDR3 nucleotide sequence: TGTGCCAGCAGTTTATCCTCCAATCGGCCCCAGCATTTT.

Many counts were recorded for this clonotype. The chain couples TRBV27 to TRBJ2-5; a possible D gene is TRBD1 (7 bases). Germline V lookup: CDR1 MNHEY, CDR2 SMNVEV (reference sequence). Trimming shortened V by 5 bases and J by 5 bases, and 21 bases separated the two germline ends. There are 16 residues in the CDR3. The CDR3 bases are TGTGCCAGCAGTCCCAGGGCTTCCAGGGGGGTGGAGACCCAGTACTTC. Its translation: CASSPRASRGVETQYF.

This clonotype has ten or more counts. The CDR3 DNA reads as TGTGCCAGCAGTCCGGGACTGTCTACCTACAATGAGCAGTTCTTC. Translation: CASSPGLSTYNEQFF. This chain links TRBV2 with TRBJ2-1; perhaps TRBD2 as D (6 bases). This CDR3 has 15 residues. From germline, CDR1 is SNHLY and CDR2 FYNNEI. V was shortened by 5 bases and J by 2 bases, with 13 bases between the two germline ends.

This clonotype was picked up many times. This chain joins TRBV4-3 and TRBJ2-3, with D unclear. This CDR3 region has 15 residues. V lost 2 bases and J 5 bases, leaving 14 bases between the germline ends. Germline lookup yields CDR1 LGHNA and CDR2 YSLEER. The CDR3 DNA follows: TGCGCCAGCAGCCAATCGGGTGGGCCTGGAGATACGCAGTATTTT. It codes for CASSQSGGPGDTQYF.

In its sample, this clonotype was seen many times. The V call is TRBV19, the J call TRBJ1-2; D gene ambiguous. This CDR3 has 12 amino acids. Deletions cut 10 bases from V and 4 bases from J, with 13 bases between. The germline V gene has CDR1 LNHDA and CDR2 SQIVND (reference sequence). CDR3 sequence reads: CATKNGPYGYTF. The CDR3 nucleotides read TGTGCCACCAAAAACGGGCCCTATGGCTACACCTTC.

The chain carries TRBV4-3 and TRBJ2-3; no reliable D call. Trimming pared 1 base from V and 0 bases from J, leaving 8 bases between. Germline V gene lookup returns CDR1 LGHNA and CDR2 YSLEER. CDR3 length: 15 amino acids. The CDR3 nucleotides read TGCGCCAGCAGCCAAGGTCACGGTAGCACAGATACGCAGTATTTT. It is translated as CASSQGHGSTDTQYF.